The entry that follows covers one T cell receptor beta chain sequence. The PCR contained 60 Vbeta and 13 Jbeta primers. Clones were sequenced by immunoSEQ multiplex PCR, and TCRdb holds only the in-frame ones, with some missing. The data hold 140,000 or so clones, with about 70% observed a single time. This sample stems from a study of cytomegalovirus exposure and HLA in healthy donors. This sequence originates from a middle-aged woman in good health and CMV-seronegative. The sample comprised PBMCs.

CDR3 bases: TGCAGTGCCCCAGCAGGTCATGAGCAGTTCTTC. Its translation: CSAPAGHEQFF. The chain recombines TRBV20-1 with TRBJ2-1; D call uncertain. The CDR3 length is 11 residues. Per the germline V gene, CDR1 is DFQATT and CDR2 is SNEGSKA (reference sequence). V lost 6 bases to trimming and J lost 8 bases, with 11 bases between them.